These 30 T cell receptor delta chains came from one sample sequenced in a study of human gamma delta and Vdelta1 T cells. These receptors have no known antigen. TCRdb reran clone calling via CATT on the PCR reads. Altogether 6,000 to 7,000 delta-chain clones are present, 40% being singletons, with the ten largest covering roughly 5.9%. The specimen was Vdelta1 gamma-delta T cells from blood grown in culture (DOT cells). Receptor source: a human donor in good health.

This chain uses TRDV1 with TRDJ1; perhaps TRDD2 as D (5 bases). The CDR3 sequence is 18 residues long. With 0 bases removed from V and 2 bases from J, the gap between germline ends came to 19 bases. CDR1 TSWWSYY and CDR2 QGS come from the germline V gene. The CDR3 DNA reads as TGTGCTCTTGGGGAACTAAATTATCCTAGAAGCCGAACCGATAAACTCATCTTT. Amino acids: CALGELNYPRSRTDKLIF.

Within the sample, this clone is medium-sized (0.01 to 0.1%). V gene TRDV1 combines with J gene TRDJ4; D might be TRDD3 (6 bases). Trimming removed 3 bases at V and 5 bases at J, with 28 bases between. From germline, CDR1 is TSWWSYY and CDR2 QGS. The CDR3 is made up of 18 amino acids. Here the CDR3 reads CALGDPIAFDLRLGPLIF. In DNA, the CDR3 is TGTGCTCTTGGGGACCCCATTGCCTTCGACCTAAGGCTGGGGCCCCTGATCTTT.

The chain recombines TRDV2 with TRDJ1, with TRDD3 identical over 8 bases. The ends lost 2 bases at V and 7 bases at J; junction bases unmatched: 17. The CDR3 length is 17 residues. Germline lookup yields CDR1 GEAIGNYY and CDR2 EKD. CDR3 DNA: TGTGCCTGTGACATGCCCCCATGGGGGATTGAGAGGTGTAAACTCATCTTT. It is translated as CACDMPPWGIERCKLIF.

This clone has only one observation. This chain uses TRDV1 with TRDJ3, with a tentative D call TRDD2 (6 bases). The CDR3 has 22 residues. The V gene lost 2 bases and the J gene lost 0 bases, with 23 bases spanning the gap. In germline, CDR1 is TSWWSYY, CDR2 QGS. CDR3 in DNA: TGTGCTCTTGGGGAATTCTTCCTGGTAAAAGTCATGAACTCCTGGGACACCCGACAGATGTTTTTC. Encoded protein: CALGEFFLVKVMNSWDTRQMFF.

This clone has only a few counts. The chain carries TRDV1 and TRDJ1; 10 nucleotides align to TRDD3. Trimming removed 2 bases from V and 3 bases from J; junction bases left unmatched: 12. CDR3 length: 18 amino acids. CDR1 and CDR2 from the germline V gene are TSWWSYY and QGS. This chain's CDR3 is CALGEWSRGGYPPDKLIF. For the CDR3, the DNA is TGTGCTCTTGGGGAATGGTCTCGTGGGGGATACCCACCCGATAAACTCATCTTT.

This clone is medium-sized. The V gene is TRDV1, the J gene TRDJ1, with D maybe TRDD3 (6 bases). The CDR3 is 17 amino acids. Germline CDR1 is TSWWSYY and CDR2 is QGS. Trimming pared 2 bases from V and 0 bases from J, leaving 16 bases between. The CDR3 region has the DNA TGTGCTCTTGGGGAATTGGGGGGACCCCTTTACACCGATAAACTCATCTTT. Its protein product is CALGELGGPLYTDKLIF.

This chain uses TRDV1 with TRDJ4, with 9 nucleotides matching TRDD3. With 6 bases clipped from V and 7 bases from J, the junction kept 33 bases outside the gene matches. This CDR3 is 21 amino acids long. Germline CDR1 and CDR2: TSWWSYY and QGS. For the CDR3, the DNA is TGTGCTCTTGGCCCCTTAGTTCCTCCAACAGGTACTGGGGGACCCATACAGGGCCTGATCTTT. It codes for CALGPLVPPTGTGGPIQGLIF.

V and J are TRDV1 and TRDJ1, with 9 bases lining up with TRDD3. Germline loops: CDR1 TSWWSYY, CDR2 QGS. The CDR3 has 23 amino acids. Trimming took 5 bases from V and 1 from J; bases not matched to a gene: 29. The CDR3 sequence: CALGNGPSSFRLTGGRSTDKLIF. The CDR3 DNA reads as TGTGCTCTTGGGAACGGGCCTTCCTCATTTCGGCTTACTGGGGGAAGGTCCACCGATAAACTCATCTTT.

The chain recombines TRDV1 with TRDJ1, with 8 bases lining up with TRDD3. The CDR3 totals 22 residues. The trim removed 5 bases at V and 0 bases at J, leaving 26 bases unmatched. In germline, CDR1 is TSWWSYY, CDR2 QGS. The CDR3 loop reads CALGSKKELLWGTKPYTDKLIF. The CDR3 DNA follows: TGTGCTCTTGGGTCCAAGAAGGAGTTGCTCTGGGGGACCAAACCGTACACCGATAAACTCATCTTT.

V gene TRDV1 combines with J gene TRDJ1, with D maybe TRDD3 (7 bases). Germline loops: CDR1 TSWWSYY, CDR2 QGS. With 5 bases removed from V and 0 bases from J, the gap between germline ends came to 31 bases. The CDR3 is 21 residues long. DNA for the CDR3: TGTGCTCTTGGGAGGGCCTTCCCATTGCTTTGGGGGACCAAACACACCGATAAACTCATCTTT. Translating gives CALGRAFPLLWGTKHTDKLIF.

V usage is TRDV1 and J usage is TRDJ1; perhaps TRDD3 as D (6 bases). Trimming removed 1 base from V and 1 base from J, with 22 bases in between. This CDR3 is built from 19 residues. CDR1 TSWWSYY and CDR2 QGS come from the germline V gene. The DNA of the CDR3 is TGTGCTCTTGGGGAACCAGGCGTGGGTCTCGGGGGAAGCACCGATAAACTCATCTTT. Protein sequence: CALGEPGVGLGGSTDKLIF.

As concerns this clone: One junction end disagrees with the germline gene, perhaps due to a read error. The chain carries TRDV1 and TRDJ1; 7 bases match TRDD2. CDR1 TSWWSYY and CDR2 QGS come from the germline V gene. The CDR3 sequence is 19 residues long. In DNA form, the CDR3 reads TGTGCTCTTGGAGAACTTCCTAAAGGTGTGGTGGGGACCGTCGATAAACTCATCTTT. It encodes CALGELPKGVVGTVDKLIF.

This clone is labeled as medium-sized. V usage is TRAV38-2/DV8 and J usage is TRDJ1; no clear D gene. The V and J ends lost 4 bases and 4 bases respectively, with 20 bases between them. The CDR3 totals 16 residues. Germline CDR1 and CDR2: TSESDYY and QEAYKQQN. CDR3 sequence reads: CAYRYPLPGQLDKLIF. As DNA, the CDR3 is TGTGCTTATAGGTATCCTCTCCCGGGGCAACTCGATAAACTCATCTTT.

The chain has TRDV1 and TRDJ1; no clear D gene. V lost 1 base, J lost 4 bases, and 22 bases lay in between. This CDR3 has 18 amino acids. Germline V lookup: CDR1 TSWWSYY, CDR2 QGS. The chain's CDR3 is CALGERLARRYSIDKLIF. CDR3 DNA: TGTGCTCTTGGGGAACGACTAGCCCGGCGCTACTCTATCGATAAACTCATCTTT.

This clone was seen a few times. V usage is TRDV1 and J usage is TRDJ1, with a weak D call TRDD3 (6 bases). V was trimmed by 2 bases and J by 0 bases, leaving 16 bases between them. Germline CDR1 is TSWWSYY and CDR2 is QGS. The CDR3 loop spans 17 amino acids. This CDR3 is CALGEKGEKSDTDKLIF. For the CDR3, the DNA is TGTGCTCTTGGGGAAAAGGGGGAGAAATCGGACACCGATAAACTCATCTTT.

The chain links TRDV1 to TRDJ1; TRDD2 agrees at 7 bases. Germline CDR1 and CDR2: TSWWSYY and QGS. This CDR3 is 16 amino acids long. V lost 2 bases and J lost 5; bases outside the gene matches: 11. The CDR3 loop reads CALGEFLRSDWDKLIF. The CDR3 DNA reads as TGTGCTCTTGGGGAATTCCTACGTTCGGACTGGGATAAACTCATCTTT.

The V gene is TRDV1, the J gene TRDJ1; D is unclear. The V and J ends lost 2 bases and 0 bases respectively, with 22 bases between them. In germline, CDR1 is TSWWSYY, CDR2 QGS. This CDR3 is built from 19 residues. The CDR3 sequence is CALGEEARPHSSYTDKLIF. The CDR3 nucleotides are TGTGCTCTTGGGGAAGAGGCTCGCCCTCACTCCTCGTACACCGATAAACTCATCTTT.

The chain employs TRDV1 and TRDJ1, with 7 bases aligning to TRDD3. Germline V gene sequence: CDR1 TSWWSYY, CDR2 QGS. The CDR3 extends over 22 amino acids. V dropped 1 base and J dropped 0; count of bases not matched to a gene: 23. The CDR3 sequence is CALGEPPPGSWGSYTDTDKLIF. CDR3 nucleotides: TGTGCTCTTGGGGAACCGCCACCAGGGTCCTGGGGGTCATACACTGACACCGATAAACTCATCTTT.

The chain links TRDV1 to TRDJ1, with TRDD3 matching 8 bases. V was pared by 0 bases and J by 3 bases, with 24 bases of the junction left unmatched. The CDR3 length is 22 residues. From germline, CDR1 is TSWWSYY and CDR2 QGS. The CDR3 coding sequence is TGTGCTCTTGGGGAACTAGTCCCAAGTTACGGTTTGGCTGGGGGAGAATCCGATAAACTCATCTTT. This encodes CALGELVPSYGLAGGESDKLIF.

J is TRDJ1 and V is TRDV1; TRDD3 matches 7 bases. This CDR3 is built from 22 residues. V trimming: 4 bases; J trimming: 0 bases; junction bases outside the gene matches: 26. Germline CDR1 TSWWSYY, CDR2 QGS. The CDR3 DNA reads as TGTGCTCTTGGGGTCAAAAAACAGACAAGCTGGGGGTACCTCTCGTACACCGATAAACTCATCTTT. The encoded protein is CALGVKKQTSWGYLSYTDKLIF.

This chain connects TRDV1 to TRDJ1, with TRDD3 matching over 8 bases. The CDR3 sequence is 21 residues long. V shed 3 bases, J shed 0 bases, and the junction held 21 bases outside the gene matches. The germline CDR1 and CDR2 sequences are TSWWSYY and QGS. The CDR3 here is CALGDVPYEVGDATYTDKLIF. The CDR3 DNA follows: TGTGCTCTTGGGGACGTTCCGTACGAGGTGGGGGATGCCACTTACACCGATAAACTCATCTTT.

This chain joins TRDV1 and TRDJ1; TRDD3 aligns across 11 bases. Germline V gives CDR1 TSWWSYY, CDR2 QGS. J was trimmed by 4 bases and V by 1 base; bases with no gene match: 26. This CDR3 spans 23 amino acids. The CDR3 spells CALGERRPSYVRLGDSAVDKLIF. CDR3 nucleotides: TGTGCTCTTGGGGAACGGAGACCTTCCTACGTCCGACTGGGGGATAGTGCGGTCGATAAACTCATCTTT.

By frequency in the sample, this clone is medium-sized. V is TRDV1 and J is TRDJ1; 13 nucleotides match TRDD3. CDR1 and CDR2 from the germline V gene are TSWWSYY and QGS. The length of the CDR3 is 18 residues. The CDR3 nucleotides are TGTGCCCTTTCCTACTATAATACTGGGGGATACGGGGGCGATAAACTCATCTTT. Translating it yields CALSYYNTGGYGGDKLIF.

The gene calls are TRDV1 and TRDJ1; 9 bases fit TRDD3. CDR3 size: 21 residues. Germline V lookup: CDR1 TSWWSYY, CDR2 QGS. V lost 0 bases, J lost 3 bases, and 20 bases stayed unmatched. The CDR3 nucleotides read TGTGCTCTTGGGGAACTATCGGTCTACTGCCGGGGATACGGTCTATCCGATAAACTCATCTTT. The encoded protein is CALGELSVYCRGYGLSDKLIF.

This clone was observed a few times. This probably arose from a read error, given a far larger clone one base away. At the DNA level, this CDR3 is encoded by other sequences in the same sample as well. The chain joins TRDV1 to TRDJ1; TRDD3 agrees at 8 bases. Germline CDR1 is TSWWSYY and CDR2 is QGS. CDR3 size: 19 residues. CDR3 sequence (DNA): TGTGCTCTTGGGGACGTCCCTACTCGTGGGGGATTCAGGGCCGATAAACTTATCTTT. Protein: CALGDVPTRGGFRADKLIF.

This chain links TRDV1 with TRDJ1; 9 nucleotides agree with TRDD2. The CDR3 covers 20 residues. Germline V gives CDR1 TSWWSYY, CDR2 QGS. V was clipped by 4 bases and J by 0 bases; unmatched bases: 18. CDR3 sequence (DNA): TGTGCTCTTGGGGTCGACCTTCCTACCCCTTGGGGGACCGACACCGATAAACTCATCTTT. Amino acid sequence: CALGVDLPTPWGTDTDKLIF.

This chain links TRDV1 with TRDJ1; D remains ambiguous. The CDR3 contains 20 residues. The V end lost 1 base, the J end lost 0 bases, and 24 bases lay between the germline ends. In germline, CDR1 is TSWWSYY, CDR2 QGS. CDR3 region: CALGEPRVLAGYLYTDKLIF. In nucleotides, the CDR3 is TGTGCTCTTGGGGAACCGAGAGTCCTGGCGGGCTACTTGTACACCGATAAACTCATCTTT.

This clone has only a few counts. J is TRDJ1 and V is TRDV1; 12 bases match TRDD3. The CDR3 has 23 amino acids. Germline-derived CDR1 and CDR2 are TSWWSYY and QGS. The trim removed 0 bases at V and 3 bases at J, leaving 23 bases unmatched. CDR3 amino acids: CALGELIPIQLWGIRQGPDKLIF. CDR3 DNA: TGTGCTCTTGGGGAACTAATCCCGATTCAACTCTGGGGGATACGCCAGGGACCCGATAAACTCATCTTT.

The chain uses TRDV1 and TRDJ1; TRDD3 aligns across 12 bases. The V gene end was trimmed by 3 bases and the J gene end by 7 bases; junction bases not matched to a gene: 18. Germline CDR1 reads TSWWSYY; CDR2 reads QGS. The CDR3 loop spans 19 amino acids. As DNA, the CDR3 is TGTGCTCTTGGGGATCCTCTAGGGGGGTACTGGGGGATACCCGCTAAACTCATCTTT. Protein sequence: CALGDPLGGYWGIPAKLIF.

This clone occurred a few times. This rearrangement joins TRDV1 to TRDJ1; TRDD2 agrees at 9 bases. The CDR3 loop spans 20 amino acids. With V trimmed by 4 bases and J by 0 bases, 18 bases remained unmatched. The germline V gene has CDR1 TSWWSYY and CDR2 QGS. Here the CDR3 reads CALGVPSYRIQGVYTDKLIF. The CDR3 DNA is TGTGCTCTTGGGGTCCCTTCCTACAGAATACAAGGGGTGTACACCGATAAACTCATCTTT.